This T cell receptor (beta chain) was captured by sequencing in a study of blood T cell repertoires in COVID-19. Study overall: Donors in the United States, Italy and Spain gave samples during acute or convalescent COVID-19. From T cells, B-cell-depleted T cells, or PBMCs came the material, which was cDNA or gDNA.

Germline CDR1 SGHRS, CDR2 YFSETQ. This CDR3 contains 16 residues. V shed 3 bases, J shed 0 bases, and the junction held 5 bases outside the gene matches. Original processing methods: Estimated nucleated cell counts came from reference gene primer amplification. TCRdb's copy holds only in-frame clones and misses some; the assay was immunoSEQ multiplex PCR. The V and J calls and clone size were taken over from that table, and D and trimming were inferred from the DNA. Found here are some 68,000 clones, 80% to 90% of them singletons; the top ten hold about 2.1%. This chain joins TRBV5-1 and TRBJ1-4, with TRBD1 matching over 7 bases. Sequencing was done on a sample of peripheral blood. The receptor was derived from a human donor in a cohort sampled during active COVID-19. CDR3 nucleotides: TGCGCCAGCAGCTCCGGACAGGTGACAACTAATGAAAAACTGTTTTTT. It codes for CASSSGQVTTNEKLFF.